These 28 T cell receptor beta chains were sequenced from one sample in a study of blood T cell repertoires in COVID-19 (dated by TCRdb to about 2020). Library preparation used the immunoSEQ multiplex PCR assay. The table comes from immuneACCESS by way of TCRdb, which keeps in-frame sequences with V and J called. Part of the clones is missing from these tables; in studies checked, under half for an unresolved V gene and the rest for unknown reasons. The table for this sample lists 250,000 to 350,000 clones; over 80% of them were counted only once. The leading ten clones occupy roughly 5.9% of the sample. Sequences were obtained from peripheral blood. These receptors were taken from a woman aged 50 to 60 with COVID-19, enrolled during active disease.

CDR3 loop: CASSSRQGPDSPLHF. Written as DNA, the CDR3 is TGTGCCAGCAGCTCCAGACAGGGGCCCGATTCACCCCTCCACTTT. The chain combines TRBV11-2 with TRBJ1-6; 8 bases fit TRBD1. CDR1 and CDR2 (germline): SGHAT, FQNNGV. This CDR3 is 15 amino acids long. The junction had 7 bases not matched to a gene; V was cut back by 4 bases and J by 8 bases.

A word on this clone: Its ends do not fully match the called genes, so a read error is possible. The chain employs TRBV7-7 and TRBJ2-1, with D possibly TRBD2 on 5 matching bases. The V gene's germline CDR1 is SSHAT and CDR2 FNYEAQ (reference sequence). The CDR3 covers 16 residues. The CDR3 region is CASSLAMGAGVYEQFF. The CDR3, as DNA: TGTGCTAGCAGCTTAGCGATGGGAGCTGGTGTGTATGAGCAGTTCTTC. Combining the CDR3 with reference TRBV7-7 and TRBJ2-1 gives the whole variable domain GAGVSQSPRYKVTKRGQDVTLRCDPISSHATLYWYQQALGQGPEFLTYFNYEAQPDKSGLPSDRFSAERPEGSISTLTIQRTEQRDSAMYRCASSLAMGAGVYEQFFGPGTRLTVL.

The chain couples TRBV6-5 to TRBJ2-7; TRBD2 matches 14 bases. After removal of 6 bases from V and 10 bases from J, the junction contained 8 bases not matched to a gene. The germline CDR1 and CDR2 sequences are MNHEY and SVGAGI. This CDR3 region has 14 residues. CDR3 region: CASSSRLAGGPQYF. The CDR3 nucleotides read TGTGCCAGCAGCTCCCGACTAGCGGGAGGGCCCCAGTACTTC.

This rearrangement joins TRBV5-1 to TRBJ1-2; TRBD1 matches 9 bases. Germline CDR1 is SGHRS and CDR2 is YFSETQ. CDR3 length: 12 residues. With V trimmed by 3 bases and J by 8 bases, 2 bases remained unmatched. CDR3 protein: CASSWTGEGYTF. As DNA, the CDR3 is TGCGCCAGCAGCTGGACAGGGGAAGGCTACACCTTC.

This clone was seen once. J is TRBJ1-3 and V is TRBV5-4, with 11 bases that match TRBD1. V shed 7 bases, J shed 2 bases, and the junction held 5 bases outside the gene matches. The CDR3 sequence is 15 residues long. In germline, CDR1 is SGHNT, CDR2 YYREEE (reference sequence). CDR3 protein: CASGRGQGAGNTIYF. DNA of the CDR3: TGTGCCAGCGGACGGGGACAGGGGGCTGGAAACACCATATATTTT. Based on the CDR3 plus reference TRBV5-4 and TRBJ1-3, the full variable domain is ETGVTQSPTHLIKTRGQQVTLRCSSQSGHNTVSWYQQALGQGPQFIFQYYREEENGRGNFPPRFSGLQFPNYSSELNVNALELDDSALYLCASGRGQGAGNTIYFGEGSWLTVV.

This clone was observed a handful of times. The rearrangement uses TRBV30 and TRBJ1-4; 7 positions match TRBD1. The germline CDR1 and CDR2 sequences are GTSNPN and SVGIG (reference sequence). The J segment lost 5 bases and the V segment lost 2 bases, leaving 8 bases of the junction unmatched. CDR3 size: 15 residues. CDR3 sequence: CAWSSGAGGNEKLFF. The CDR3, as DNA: TGTGCCTGGAGTTCAGGAGCAGGGGGAAATGAAAAACTGTTTTTT.

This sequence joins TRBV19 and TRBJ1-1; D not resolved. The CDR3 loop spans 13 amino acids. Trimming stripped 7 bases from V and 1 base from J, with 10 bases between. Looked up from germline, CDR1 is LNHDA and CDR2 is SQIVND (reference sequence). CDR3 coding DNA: TGTGCCAGTATTGGCACAGAGAACACTGAAGCTTTCTTT. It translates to CASIGTENTEAFF.

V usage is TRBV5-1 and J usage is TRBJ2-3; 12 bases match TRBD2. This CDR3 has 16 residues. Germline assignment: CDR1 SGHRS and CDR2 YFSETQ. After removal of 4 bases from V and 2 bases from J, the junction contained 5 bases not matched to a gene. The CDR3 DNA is TGCGCCAGCAGCCCGACTAGCGGGGGTTACACAGATACGCAGTATTTT. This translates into CASSPTSGGYTDTQYF.

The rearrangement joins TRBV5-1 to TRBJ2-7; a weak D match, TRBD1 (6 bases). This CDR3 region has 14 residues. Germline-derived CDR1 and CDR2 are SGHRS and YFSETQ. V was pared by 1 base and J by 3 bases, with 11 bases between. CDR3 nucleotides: TGCGCCAGCAGCTTGCTGGGGGCGTACTACGAGCAGTACTTC. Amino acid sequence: CASSLLGAYYEQYF.

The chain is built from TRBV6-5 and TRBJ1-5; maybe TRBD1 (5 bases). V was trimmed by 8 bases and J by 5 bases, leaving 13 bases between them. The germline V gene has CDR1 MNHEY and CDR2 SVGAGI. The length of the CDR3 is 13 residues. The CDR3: CASVEAGHQPQHF. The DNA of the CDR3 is TGTGCCAGCGTTGAGGCGGGACATCAGCCCCAGCATTTT.

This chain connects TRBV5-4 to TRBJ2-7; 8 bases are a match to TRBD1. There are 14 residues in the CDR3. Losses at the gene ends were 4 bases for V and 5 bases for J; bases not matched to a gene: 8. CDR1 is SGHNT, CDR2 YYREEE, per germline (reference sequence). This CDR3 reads CASSRNPTGDEQYF. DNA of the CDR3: TGTGCCAGCAGCCGAAACCCGACAGGGGACGAGCAGTACTTC. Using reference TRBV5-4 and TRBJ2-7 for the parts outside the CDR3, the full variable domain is ETGVTQSPTHLIKTRGQQVTLRCSSQSGHNTVSWYQQALGQGPQFIFQYYREEENGRGNFPPRFSGLQFPNYSSELNVNALELDDSALYLCASSRNPTGDEQYFGPGTRLTVT.

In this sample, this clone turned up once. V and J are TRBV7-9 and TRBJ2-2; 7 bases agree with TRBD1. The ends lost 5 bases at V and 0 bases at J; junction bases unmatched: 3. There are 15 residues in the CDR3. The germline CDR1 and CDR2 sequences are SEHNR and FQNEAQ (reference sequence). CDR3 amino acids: CASSHGTANTGELFF. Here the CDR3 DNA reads TGTGCCAGCAGCCATGGGACAGCGAACACCGGGGAGCTGTTTTTT.

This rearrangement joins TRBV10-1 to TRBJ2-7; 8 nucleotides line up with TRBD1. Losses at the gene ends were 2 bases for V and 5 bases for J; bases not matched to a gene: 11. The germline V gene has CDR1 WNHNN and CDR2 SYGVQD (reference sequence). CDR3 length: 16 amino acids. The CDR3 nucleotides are TGCGCCAGCAGTGAGGAGGGGAACAGGGGGATCAACGAGCAGTACTTC. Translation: CASSEEGNRGINEQYF.

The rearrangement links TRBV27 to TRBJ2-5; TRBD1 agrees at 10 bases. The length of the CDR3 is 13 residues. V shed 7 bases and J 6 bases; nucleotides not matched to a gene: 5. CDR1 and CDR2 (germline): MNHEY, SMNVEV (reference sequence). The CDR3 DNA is TGTGCCAGCATCCGGACAGGGGGAAAGACCCAGTACTTC. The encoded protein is CASIRTGGKTQYF.

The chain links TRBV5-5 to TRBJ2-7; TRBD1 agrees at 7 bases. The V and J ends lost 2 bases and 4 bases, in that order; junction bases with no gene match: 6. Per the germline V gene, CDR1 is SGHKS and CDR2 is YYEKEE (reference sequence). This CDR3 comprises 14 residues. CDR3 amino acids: CASSFSQGDYEQYF. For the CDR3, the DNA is TGTGCCAGCAGCTTTTCTCAGGGGGATTACGAGCAGTACTTC.

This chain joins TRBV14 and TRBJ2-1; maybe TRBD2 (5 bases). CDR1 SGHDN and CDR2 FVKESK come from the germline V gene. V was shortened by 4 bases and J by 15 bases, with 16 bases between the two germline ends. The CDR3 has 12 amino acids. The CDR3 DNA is TGTGCCAGCAGCCTCGGGGAGACTAATGTGTTCTTC. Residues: CASSLGETNVFF.

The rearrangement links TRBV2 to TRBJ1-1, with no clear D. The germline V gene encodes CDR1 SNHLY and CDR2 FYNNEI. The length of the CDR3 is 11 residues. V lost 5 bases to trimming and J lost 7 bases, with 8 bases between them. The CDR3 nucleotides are TGTGCCAGCAGTCGGAGTTTTGAAGCTTTCTTT. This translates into CASSRSFEAFF. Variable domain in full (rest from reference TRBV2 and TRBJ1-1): EPEVTQTPSHQVTQMGQEVILRCVPISNHLYFYWYRQILGQKVEFLVSFYNNEISEKSEIFDDQFSVERPDGSNFTLKIRSTKLEDSAMYFCASSRSFEAFFGQGTRLTVV.

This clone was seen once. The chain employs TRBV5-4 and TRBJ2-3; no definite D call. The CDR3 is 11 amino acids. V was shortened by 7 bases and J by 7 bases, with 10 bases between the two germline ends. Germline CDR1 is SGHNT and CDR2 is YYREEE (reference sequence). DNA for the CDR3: TGTGCCAGCTCACAGTCGAATACGCAGTATTTT. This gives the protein CASSQSNTQYF.

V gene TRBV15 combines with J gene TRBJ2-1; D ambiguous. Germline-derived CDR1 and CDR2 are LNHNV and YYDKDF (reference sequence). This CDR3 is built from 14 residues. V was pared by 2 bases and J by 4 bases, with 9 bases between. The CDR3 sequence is CATSRSETYNEQFF. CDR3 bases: TGTGCCACCAGCAGATCCGAGACTTACAATGAGCAGTTCTTC.

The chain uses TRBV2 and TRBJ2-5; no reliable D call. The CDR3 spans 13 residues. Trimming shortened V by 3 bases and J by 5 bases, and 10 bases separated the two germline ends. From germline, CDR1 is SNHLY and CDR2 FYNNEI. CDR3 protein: CASSDLGPETQYF. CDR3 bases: TGTGCCAGCAGTGACCTTGGGCCCGAGACCCAGTACTTC.

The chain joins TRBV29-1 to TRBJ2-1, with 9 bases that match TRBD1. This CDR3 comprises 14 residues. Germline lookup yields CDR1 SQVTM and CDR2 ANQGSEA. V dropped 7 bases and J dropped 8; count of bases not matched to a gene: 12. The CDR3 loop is CSAPGTGTVDEQFF. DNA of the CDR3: TGCAGCGCCCCCGGGACAGGGACGGTGGATGAGCAGTTCTTC.

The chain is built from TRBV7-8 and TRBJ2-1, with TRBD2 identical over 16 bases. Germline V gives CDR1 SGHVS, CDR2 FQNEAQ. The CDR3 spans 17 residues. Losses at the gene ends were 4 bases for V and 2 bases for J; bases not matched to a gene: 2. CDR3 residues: CASSSGLAGGTYNEQFF. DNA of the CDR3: TGTGCCAGCAGCTCGGGACTAGCGGGAGGGACCTACAATGAGCAGTTCTTC.

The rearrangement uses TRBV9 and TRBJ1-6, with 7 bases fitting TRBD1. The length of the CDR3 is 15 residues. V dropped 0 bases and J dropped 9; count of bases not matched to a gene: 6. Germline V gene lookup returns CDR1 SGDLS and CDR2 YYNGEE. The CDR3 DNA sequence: TGTGCCAGCAGCGTAGGACAGGGTCTAGGTTCACCCCTCCACTTT. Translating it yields CASSVGQGLGSPLHF.

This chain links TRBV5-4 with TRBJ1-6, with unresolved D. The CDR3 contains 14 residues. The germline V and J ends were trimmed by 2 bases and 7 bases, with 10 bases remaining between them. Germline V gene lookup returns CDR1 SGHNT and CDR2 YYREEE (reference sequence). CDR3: CASSFSAGNSPLHF. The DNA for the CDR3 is TGTGCCAGCAGCTTCTCTGCGGGCAATTCACCCCTCCACTTT.

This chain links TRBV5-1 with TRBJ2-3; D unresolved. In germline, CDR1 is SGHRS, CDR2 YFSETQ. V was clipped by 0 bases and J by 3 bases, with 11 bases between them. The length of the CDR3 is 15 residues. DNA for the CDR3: TGCGCCAGCAGCTTGGAACGGCCCGGGACAGATACGCAGTATTTT. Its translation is CASSLERPGTDTQYF.

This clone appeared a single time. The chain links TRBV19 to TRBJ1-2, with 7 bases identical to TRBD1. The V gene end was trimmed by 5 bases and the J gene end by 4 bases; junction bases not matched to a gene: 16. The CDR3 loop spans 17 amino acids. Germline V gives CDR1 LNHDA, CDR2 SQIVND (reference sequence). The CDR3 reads CASSRSTGSLSGYGYTF. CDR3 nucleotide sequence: TGTGCCAGTAGTCGTTCGACAGGGTCCCTTTCTGGCTATGGCTACACCTTC.

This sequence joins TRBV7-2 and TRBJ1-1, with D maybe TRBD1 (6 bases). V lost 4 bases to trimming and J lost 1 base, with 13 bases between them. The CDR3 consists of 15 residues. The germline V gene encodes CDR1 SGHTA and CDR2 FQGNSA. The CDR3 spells CASSSTSTGNTEAFF. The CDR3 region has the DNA TGTGCCAGCAGCTCTACTTCGACAGGGAACACTGAAGCTTTCTTT.

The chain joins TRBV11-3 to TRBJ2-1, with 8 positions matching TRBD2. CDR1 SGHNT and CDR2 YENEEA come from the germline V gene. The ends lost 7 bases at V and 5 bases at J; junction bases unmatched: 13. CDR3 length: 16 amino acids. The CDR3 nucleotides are TGTGCCAGCACCCCCCGTTCTGGCGGGAGGAACAATGAGCAGTTCTTC. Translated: CASTPRSGGRNNEQFF.